The rows below give T cell receptor beta chains drawn from one sample of a study of shared clonotypes between healthy human individuals. Data came from immunoSEQ multiplex PCR; TCRdb stores just in-frame clones and leaves some out. The sample carries about 2.1 million clones, 93% recorded once. Sequencing input: naive CD8+ T cells from PBMCs. These receptor sequences come from a man aged 18 to 30 in good health. Some clones in this sample may be carry-over from other donors' samples. Each CDR3 is given with its conserved first and last residue. A D gene is named only where the DNA matches it firmly. A row's size may be missing; if present it is once, few, many or a size class.

abundance: -; v_gene: TRBV6-6; j_gene: TRBJ2-1; d_gene: -; CDR3aa: CASTLDRPRYNEQFF; CDR3nt: TGTGCCAGCACCTTAGACAGGCCCCGCTACAATGAGCAGTTCTTC
abundance: -; v_gene: TRBV2; j_gene: TRBJ2-7; d_gene: -; CDR3aa: CASSEPDVKSSYEQYF; CDR3nt: TGTGCCAGCAGTGAACCAGACGTTAAATCCTCCTACGAGCAGTACTTC
abundance: once; v_gene: TRBV11-3; j_gene: TRBJ2-3; d_gene: TRBD2; CDR3aa: CASSANSGSTDTQYF; CDR3nt: TGTGCCAGCAGCGCGAATAGCGGGAGCACAGATACGCAGTATTTT
abundance: -; v_gene: TRBV7-6; j_gene: TRBJ2-1; d_gene: TRBD2; CDR3aa: CASSLGGRVPPNEQFF; CDR3nt: TGTGCCAGCAGCTTAGGAGGGAGGGTCCCCCCGAATGAGCAGTTCTTC
abundance: -; v_gene: TRBV7-6; j_gene: TRBJ2-7; d_gene: TRBD2; CDR3aa: CASSLDPLGASGHSYEQYF; CDR3nt: TGTGCCAGCAGCTTAGATCCCCTGGGGGCTAGCGGGCACTCCTACGAGCAGTACTTC
abundance: once; v_gene: TRBV9; j_gene: TRBJ1-4; d_gene: TRBD1; CDR3aa: CASSAGTGGFVAEKLFF; CDR3nt: TGTGCCAGCAGCGCCGGGACAGGGGGCTTCGTAGCTGAAAAACTGTTTTTT
abundance: -; v_gene: TRBV7-9; j_gene: TRBJ2-2; d_gene: TRBD2; CDR3aa: CASSSTHFASGRGTGELFF; CDR3nt: TGTGCCAGCAGCTCTACCCATTTCGCTAGCGGGAGAGGAACCGGGGAGCTGTTTTTT
abundance: -; v_gene: TRBV29-1; j_gene: TRBJ2-1; d_gene: -; CDR3aa: CSVHFPVNNEQFF; CDR3nt: TGCAGCGTTCACTTTCCCGTAAACAATGAGCAGTTCTTC
abundance: -; v_gene: TRBV2; j_gene: TRBJ1-5; d_gene: -; CDR3aa: CASSEVGRSNQPQHF; CDR3nt: TGTGCCAGCAGTGAAGTGGGGCGGAGCAATCAGCCCCAGCATTTT
abundance: -; v_gene: TRBV7-3; j_gene: TRBJ2-5; d_gene: -; CDR3aa: CASSLTGLHGGETQYF; CDR3nt: TGTGCCAGCAGCCTCACCGGGCTCCACGGGGGAGAGACCCAGTACTTC
abundance: -; v_gene: TRBV19; j_gene: TRBJ1-5; d_gene: -; CDR3aa: CATRTVNQPQHF; CDR3nt: TGTGCCACTAGGACAGTCAATCAGCCCCAGCATTTT
abundance: -; v_gene: TRBV7-9; j_gene: TRBJ2-2; d_gene: TRBD2; CDR3aa: CASISGSGTGELFF; CDR3nt: TGTGCCAGCATAAGCGGGAGTGGAACCGGGGAGCTGTTTTTT
abundance: -; v_gene: TRBV29-1; j_gene: TRBJ1-2; d_gene: -; CDR3aa: CSVESAADYGYTF; CDR3nt: TGCAGCGTTGAGTCGGCAGCCGACTATGGCTACACCTTC
abundance: -; v_gene: TRBV2; j_gene: TRBJ2-7; d_gene: -; CDR3aa: CASSEGNGRSSYEQYF; CDR3nt: TGTGCCAGCAGTGAGGGGAACGGCCGAAGCTCCTACGAGCAGTACTTC
abundance: -; v_gene: TRBV4-1; j_gene: TRBJ2-1; d_gene: -; CDR3aa: CASSQIGSVNEQFF; CDR3nt: TGCGCCAGCAGCCAAATCGGTAGCGTCAATGAGCAGTTCTTC
abundance: few; v_gene: TRBV7-9; j_gene: TRBJ1-4; d_gene: -; CDR3aa: CASSSRTGNEKLFF; CDR3nt: TGTGCCAGCAGCAGTAGGACGGGAAATGAAAAACTGTTTTTT
abundance: -; v_gene: TRBV5-1; j_gene: TRBJ2-7; d_gene: -; CDR3aa: CASSQGTSYEQYF; CDR3nt: TGCGCCAGCAGCCAAGGGACCTCATACGAGCAGTACTTC
abundance: -; v_gene: TRBV11-2; j_gene: TRBJ2-7; d_gene: TRBD2; CDR3aa: CASSLGASGRYEQYF; CDR3nt: TGTGCCAGCAGCTTAGGGGCTAGCGGTCGATACGAGCAGTACTTC
abundance: -; v_gene: TRBV11-2; j_gene: TRBJ1-3; d_gene: -; CDR3aa: CASTPWAGNTIYF; CDR3nt: TGTGCCAGCACCCCCTGGGCTGGAAACACCATATATTTT
abundance: -; v_gene: TRBV9; j_gene: TRBJ1-1; d_gene: TRBD1; CDR3aa: CASSPHRGGTEAFF; CDR3nt: TGTGCCAGCAGCCCTCACAGGGGCGGCACTGAAGCTTTCTTT
abundance: -; v_gene: TRBV15; j_gene: TRBJ1-5; d_gene: -; CDR3aa: CATSRDGVGHQPQHF; CDR3nt: TGTGCCACCAGCAGAGATGGTGTGGGGCATCAGCCCCAGCATTTT
abundance: -; v_gene: TRBV4-3; j_gene: TRBJ2-7; d_gene: -; CDR3aa: CASSQEFTALGEQYF; CDR3nt: TGCGCCAGCAGCCAAGAATTCACTGCCCTTGGGGAGCAGTACTTC
abundance: -; v_gene: TRBV4-1; j_gene: TRBJ1-2; d_gene: -; CDR3aa: CASSQIGVASNYGYTF; CDR3nt: TGCGCCAGCAGCCAAATCGGGGTCGCGAGCAACTATGGCTACACCTTC
abundance: -; v_gene: TRBV5-6; j_gene: TRBJ2-2; d_gene: -; CDR3aa: CASSRLPGSSTGELFF; CDR3nt: TGTGCCAGCAGCCGTCTCCCAGGGTCCTCCACCGGGGAGCTGTTTTTT
abundance: -; v_gene: TRBV5-6; j_gene: TRBJ1-2; d_gene: -; CDR3aa: CASRHTGSPPYGYTF; CDR3nt: TGTGCCAGCAGGCACACAGGATCTCCGCCTTATGGCTACACCTTC
abundance: -; v_gene: TRBV19; j_gene: TRBJ2-4; d_gene: -; CDR3aa: CASSIKTAKNIQYF; CDR3nt: TGTGCCAGTAGTATAAAAACAGCCAAAAACATTCAGTACTTC